This passage covers 2 T cell receptor beta chains from one sample sequenced in a study of blood T cell repertoires in COVID-19. TCRdb keeps only in-frame clones here, not all; method: immunoSEQ multiplex PCR. The sample records some 240,000 clones, around nine tenths being singletons. Sequencing input: PBMCs or T cells enriched from blood (not recorded which). The receptors were sampled from a woman in her thirties or forties who had been exposed to COVID-19.

The chain employs TRBV5-4 and TRBJ1-2; 9 bases match TRBD1. Per the germline V gene, CDR1 is SGHNT and CDR2 is YYREEE (reference sequence). The CDR3 loop spans 14 amino acids. The J segment lost 5 bases and the V segment lost 5 bases, leaving 7 bases of the junction unmatched. This CDR3 reads CASRNDRGMYGYTF. DNA for the CDR3: TGTGCCAGCAGAAATGACAGGGGGATGTATGGCTACACCTTC. Based on the CDR3 plus reference TRBV5-4 and TRBJ1-2, the full variable domain is ETGVTQSPTHLIKTRGQQVTLRCSSQSGHNTVSWYQQALGQGPQFIFQYYREEENGRGNFPPRFSGLQFPNYSSELNVNALELDDSALYLCASRNDRGMYGYTFGSGTRLTVV.

The chain joins TRBV2 to TRBJ1-2, with D possibly TRBD1 on 6 matching bases. V was shortened by 0 bases and J by 8 bases, with 13 bases between the two germline ends. Germline assignment: CDR1 SNHLY and CDR2 FYNNEI. This CDR3 spans 14 amino acids. The CDR3 bases are TGTGCCAGCAGTGAAGCTGGCGGGGGCGGAGGCTACACCTTC. The encoded protein is CASSEAGGGGGYTF.